This T cell receptor beta chain appears in the sequencing data of a study of immune characterization of retroperitoneal liposarcoma. The CDR3 is 15 amino acids. Germline CDR1 reads MNHNS; CDR2 reads SASEGT. Each CDR3 protein is one row after TCRdb ran MiXCR on the PCR reads. Of some 1,500 distinct CDR3 sequences in the sample, about 39% were seen once. The material sequenced was tumor tissue. The V gene is TRBV6-1, the J gene TRBJ2-1; 10 nucleotides line up with TRBD2. Near its end, the DNA agrees better with TRBJ2-7, so the J call may be wrong. The TCR was taken from a female donor with retroperitoneal liposarcoma. Here the CDR3 reads CASSSVTSGHNEQYF. The DNA of the CDR3 is TGTGCCAGCAGTTCCGTGACTAGCGGGCACAATGAGCAGTACTTC.